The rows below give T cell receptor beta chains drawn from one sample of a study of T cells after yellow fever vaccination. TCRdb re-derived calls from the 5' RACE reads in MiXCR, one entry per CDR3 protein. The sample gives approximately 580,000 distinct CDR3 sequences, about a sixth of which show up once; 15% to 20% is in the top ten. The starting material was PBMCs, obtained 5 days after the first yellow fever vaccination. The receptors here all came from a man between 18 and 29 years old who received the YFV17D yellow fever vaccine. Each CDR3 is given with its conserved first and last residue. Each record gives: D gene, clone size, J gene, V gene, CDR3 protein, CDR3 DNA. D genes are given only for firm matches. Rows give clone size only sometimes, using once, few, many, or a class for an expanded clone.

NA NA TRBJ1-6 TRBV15 CATSSEGVIGNSPLHF TGTGCCACCAGCAGTGAAGGAGTCATCGGCAATTCACCCCTCCACTTT
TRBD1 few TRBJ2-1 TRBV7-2 CASSLVGQGMDEQFF TGTGCCAGCAGCTTAGTGGGACAGGGGATGGATGAGCAGTTCTTC
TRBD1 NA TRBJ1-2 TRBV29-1 CSVGGLGQGAGYTF TGCAGCGTTGGGGGGCTCGGACAGGGGGCTGGCTACACCTTC
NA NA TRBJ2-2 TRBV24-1 CATSSSVLGELFF TGTGCCACCAGTTCGTCAGTTCTCGGGGAGCTGTTTTTT
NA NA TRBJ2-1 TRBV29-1 CSVGSADEQFF TGCAGCGTTGGGTCAGCGGATGAGCAGTTCTTC
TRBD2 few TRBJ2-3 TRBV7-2 CASSLALVAGGGDTQYF TGTGCCAGCAGCTTAGCCCTCGTGGCGGGGGGCGGGGATACGCAGTATTTT
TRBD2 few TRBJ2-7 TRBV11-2 CASSSAGLAGEQYF TGTGCCAGCAGCTCGGCGGGACTAGCGGGCGAGCAGTACTTC
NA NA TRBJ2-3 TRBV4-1 CASSYRFNTDTQYF TGCGCCAGCAGCTACAGGTTTAACACAGATACGCAGTATTTT
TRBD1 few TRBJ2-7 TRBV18 CASSPNRGTYEQYF TGTGCCAGCTCACCAAACAGGGGGACCTACGAGCAGTACTTC
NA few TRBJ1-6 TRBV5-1 CASSIPGTVNSPLHF TGCGCCAGCAGCATTCCCGGGACTGTTAATTCACCCCTCCACTTT
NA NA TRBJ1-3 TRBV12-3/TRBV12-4 CASTNWGQTPGNTIYF TGTGCCAGCACCAACTGGGGGCAGACTCCTGGAAACACCATATATTTT
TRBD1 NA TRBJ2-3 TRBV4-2 CASSQDLAVYRGPDDTQYF TGTGCCAGCAGCCAAGATCTCGCGGTTTACAGGGGCCCTGATGATACGCAGTATTTT
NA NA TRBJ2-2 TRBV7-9 CASRRLQLNTGELFF TGTGCCAGCCGCAGGCTCCAACTTAACACCGGGGAGCTGTTTTTT
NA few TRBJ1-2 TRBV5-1 CASSLAGFDYGYTF TGCGCCAGCAGCTTGGCCGGCTTTGACTATGGCTACACCTTC
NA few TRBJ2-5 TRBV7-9 CASSQIPGVKGETQYF TGTGCCAGCAGCCAAATACCGGGGGTTAAGGGAGAGACCCAGTACTTC
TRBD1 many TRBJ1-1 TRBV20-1 CSAAPGQGHTEAFF TGCAGTGCAGCCCCGGGACAGGGGCACACTGAAGCTTTCTTT
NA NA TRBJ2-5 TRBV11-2 CASSLDLWPDTQETQYF TGTGCCAGCAGCTTAGATCTTTGGCCAGATACTCAAGAGACCCAGTACTTC
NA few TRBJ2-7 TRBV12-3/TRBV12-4 CASSHAREEQYF TGTGCCAGCAGCCACGCCCGGGAAGAGCAGTACTTC
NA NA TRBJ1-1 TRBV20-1 CSAESGRARVEAFF TGCAGTGCCGAATCCGGCAGAGCTCGCGTTGAAGCTTTCTTT
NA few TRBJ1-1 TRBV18 CASSPLEAVTTEAFF TGTGCCAGCTCACCCCTAGAGGCAGTGACGACTGAAGCTTTCTTT
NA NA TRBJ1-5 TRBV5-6 CASSLHGRGNQPQHF TGTGCCAGCAGCTTGCACGGGCGAGGGAATCAGCCCCAGCATTTT
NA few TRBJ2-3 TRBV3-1 CASSQDRDTFTQYF TGTGCCAGCAGCCAAGACAGGGACACCTTTACGCAGTATTTT
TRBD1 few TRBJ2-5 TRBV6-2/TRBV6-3 CASSSRDRQETQYF TGTGCCAGCAGTAGCCGGGACAGACAAGAGACCCAGTACTTC
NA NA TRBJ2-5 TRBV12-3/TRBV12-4 CASSLGSLEETQYF TGTGCCAGCAGCCTCGGGAGCCTCGAAGAGACCCAGTACTTC
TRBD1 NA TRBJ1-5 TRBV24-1 CATSDRDSTDTQHF TGTGCCACCAGTGACCGGGACAGCACAGATACGCAGCATTTT
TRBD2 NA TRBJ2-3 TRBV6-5 CASSYWSSGGGTDTQYF TGTGCCAGCAGTTATTGGTCTAGCGGGGGGGGCACAGATACGCAGTATTTT
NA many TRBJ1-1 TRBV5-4 CASSSQRTYEAFF TGTGCCAGCAGCTCTCAGAGAACCTACGAAGCTTTCTTT
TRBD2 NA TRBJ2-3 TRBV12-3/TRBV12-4 CASREVGGGEADTQYF TGTGCCAGCAGGGAGGTCGGCGGGGGAGAGGCAGATACGCAGTATTTT
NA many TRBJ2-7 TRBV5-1 CASSPIQGSYEQYF TGCGCCAGCAGCCCGATACAGGGTTCCTACGAGCAGTACTTC
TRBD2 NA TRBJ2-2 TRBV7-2 CASSLSLRRGGPGELFF TGTGCCAGCAGCTTAAGTCTGCGGCGGGGGGGCCCCGGGGAGCTGTTTTTT
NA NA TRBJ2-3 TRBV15 CATSRPRGSDTQYF TGTGCCACCAGCAGACCGCGAGGATCAGATACGCAGTATTTT
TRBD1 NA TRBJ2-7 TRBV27 CASSVRQGRPYEQYF TGTGCCAGCAGTGTAAGACAGGGACGGCCCTACGAGCAGTACTTC
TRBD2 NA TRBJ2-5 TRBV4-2 CASSRGLGGEETQYF TGTGCCAGCAGCCGGGGACTAGGAGGGGAAGAGACCCAGTACTTC
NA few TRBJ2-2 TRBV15 CATSRDRREFGGELFF TGTGCCACCAGCAGAGATCGCAGGGAGTTCGGCGGGGAGCTGTTTTTT
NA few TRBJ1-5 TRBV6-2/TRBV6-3 CASSYWGYSNQPQHF TGTGCCAGCAGTTACTGGGGGTATAGCAATCAGCCCCAGCATTTT
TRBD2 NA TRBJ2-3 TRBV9 CASSAVTSGTDTQYF TGTGCCAGCAGCGCCGTGACTAGCGGCACAGATACGCAGTATTTT
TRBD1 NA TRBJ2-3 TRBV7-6 CASKGAGPQYF TGTGCCAGCAAGGGGGCCGGACCGCAGTATTTT
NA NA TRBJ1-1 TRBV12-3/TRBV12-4 CASSSPDVLESEAFF TGTGCCAGCAGTTCTCCGGACGTATTAGAATCTGAAGCTTTCTTT
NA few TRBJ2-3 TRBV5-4 CASSLARETDTQYF TGTGCCAGCAGCTTGGCGAGGGAAACAGATACGCAGTATTTT
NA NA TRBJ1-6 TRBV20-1 CSARERGPNSPLHF TGCAGTGCTAGAGAACGTGGGCCCAATTCACCCCTCCACTTT
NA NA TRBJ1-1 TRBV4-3 CASSPTGISEAFF TGCGCCAGCAGTCCCACAGGGATATCTGAAGCTTTCTTT
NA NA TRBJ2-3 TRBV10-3 CAISERSSTDTQYF TGTGCCATCAGTGAGAGATCCAGCACAGATACGCAGTATTTT
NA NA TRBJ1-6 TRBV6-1 CASSRQNPNSPLHF TGTGCCAGCAGCCGACAGAATCCCAATTCACCCCTCCACTTT
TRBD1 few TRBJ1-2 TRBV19 CASSIRTGRDGYTF TGTGCCAGTAGTATCCGGACAGGGAGGGATGGCTACACCTTC
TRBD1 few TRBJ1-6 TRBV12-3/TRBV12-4 CASTPRDRAPNSPLHF TGTGCCAGCACGCCCCGGGACAGGGCTCCTAATTCACCCCTCCACTTT
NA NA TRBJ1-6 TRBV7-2 CASSSVTGLGSPLHF TGTGCCAGCAGCTCCGTGACAGGCCTGGGATCACCCCTCCACTTT
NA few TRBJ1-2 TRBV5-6 CASSLRGASRSNYGYTF TGTGCCAGCAGCTTGCGAGGGGCGTCTAGGAGTAACTATGGCTACACCTTC
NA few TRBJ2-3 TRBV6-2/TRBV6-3 CASSYYWERTQYF TGTGCCAGCAGTTACTATTGGGAGCGTACGCAGTATTTT
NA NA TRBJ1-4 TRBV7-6 CASSKGYGGTNEKLFF TGTGCCAGCAGCAAAGGCTATGGGGGAACTAATGAAAAACTGTTTTTT
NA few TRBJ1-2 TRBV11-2 CASSILPAGGGYGYTF TGTGCCAGCAGCATCCTACCCGCGGGTGGGGGCTATGGCTACACCTTC